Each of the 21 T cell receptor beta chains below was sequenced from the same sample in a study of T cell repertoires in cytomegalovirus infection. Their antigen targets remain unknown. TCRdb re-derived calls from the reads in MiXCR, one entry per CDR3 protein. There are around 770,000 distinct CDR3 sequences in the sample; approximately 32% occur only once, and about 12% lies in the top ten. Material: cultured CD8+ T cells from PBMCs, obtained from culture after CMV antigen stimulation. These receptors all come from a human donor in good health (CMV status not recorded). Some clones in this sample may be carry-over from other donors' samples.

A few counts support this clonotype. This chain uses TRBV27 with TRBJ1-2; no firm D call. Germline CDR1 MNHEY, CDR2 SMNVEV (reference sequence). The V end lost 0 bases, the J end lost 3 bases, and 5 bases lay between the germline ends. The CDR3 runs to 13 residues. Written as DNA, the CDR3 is TGTGCCAGCAGTTTATCGGCAGACTATGGCTACACCTTC. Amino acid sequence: CASSLSADYGYTF.

The CDR3 protein is CSVPAGSSEAFF. The CDR3 coding sequence is TGCAGCGTCCCGGCAGGGTCCTCTGAAGCTTTCTTT. The V gene is TRBV29-1, the J gene TRBJ1-1, with TRBD1 as a possible D gene (5 bases). The germline V and J ends were trimmed by 6 bases and 6 bases, with 14 bases remaining between them. The germline gives CDR1 SQVTM, CDR2 ANQGSEA. The CDR3 is made up of 12 amino acids. Full variable domain (rest looked up from reference TRBV29-1 and TRBJ1-1): SAVISQKPSRDICQRGTSLTIQCQVDSQVTMMFWYRQQPGQSLTLIATANQGSEATYESGFVIDKFPISRPNLTFSTLTVSNMSPEDSSIYLCSVPAGSSEAFFGQGTRLTVV.

The CDR3 here is CASDDSTVYGYTF. In DNA, the CDR3 is TGTGCCAGCGACGACAGCACGGTCTATGGCTACACCTTC. J is TRBJ1-2 and V is TRBV19; TRBD1 might be the D (5 bases). The CDR3 has 13 residues. Germline V gene lookup returns CDR1 LNHDA and CDR2 SQIVND (reference sequence). Trimming stripped 9 bases from V and 4 bases from J, with 15 bases between.

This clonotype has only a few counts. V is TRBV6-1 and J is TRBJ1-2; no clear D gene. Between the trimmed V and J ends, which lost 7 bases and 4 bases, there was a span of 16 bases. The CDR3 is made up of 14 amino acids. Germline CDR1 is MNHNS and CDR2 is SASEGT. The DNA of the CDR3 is TGTGCCAGCATGGACCCGTTTCGCTCCTATGGCTACACCTTC. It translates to CASMDPFRSYGYTF.

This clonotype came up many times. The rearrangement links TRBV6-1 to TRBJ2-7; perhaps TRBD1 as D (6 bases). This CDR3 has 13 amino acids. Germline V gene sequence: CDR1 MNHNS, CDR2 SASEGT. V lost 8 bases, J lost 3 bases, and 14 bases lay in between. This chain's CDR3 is CASQEGEHYEQYF. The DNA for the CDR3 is TGTGCCAGCCAAGAGGGGGAACACTACGAGCAGTACTTC.

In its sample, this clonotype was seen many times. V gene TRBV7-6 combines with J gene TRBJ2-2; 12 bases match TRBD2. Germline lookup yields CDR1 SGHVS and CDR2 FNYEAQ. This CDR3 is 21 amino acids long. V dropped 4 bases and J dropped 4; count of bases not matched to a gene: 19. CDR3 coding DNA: TGTGCCAGCAGCTACTCCCGCCTCCGATCGACTAGCGGGGGTAGCACCGGGGAGCTGTTTTTT. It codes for CASSYSRLRSTSGGSTGELFF.

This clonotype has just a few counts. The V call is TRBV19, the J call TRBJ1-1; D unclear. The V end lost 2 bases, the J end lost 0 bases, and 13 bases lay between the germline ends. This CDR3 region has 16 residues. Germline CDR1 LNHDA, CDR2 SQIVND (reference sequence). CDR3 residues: CASSITARGLNTEAFF. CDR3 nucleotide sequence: TGTGCCAGTAGTATAACCGCCCGGGGTCTGAACACTGAAGCTTTCTTT.

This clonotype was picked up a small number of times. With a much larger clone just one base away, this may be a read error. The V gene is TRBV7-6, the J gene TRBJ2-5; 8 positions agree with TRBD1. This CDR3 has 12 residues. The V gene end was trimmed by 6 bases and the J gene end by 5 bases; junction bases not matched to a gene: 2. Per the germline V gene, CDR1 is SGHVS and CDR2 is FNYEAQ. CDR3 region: CASRYRGETQYF. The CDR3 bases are TGTGCCAGCAGATACAGGGGGGAGACCCAGTACTTC.

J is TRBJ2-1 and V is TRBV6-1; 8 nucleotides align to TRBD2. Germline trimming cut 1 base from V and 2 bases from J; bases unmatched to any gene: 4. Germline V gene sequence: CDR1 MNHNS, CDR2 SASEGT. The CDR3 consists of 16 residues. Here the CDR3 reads CASSEEKRGTYNEQFF. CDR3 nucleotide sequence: TGTGCCAGCAGTGAAGAAAAGCGGGGGACCTACAATGAGCAGTTCTTC.

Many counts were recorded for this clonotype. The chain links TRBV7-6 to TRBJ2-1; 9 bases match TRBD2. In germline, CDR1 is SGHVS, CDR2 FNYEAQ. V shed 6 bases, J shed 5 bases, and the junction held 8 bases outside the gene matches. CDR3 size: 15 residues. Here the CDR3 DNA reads TGTGCCAGCAGACAGAGGCTAGCGGGGAACAATGAGCAGTTCTTC. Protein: CASRQRLAGNNEQFF.

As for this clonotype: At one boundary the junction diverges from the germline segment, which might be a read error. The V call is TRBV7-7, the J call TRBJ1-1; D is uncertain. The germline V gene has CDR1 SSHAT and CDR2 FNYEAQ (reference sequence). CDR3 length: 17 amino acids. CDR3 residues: CASSLGLTCRYNTEAFF. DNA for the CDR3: TGTGCTAGCAGCTTAGGGCTAACCTGTCGTTATAACACTGAAGCTTTCTTT.

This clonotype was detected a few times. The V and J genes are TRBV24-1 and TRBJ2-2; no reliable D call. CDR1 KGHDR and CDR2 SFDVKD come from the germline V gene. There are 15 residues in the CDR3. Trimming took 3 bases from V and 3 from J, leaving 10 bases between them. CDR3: CATSDRRIYTGELFF. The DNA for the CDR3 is TGTGCCACCAGTGATAGACGGATTTACACCGGGGAGCTGTTTTTT.

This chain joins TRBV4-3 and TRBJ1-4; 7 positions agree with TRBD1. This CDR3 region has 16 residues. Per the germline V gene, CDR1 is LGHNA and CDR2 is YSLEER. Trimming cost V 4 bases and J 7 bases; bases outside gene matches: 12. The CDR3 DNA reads TGCGCCAGCAGCCCAGGGGGAAAGTTGGCGGTTGAAAAACTGTTTTTT. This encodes CASSPGGKLAVEKLFF.

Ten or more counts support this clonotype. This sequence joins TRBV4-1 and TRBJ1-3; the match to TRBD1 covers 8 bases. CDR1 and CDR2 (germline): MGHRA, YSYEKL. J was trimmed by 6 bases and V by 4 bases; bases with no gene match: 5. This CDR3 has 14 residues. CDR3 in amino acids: CASSPGTGLNTIYF. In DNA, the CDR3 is TGCGCCAGCAGCCCCGGGACAGGACTAAACACCATATATTTT.

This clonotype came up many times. The CDR3 coding sequence is TGTGCCAGCAGCCGCTTGGGGACTGCCACAGATACGCAGTATTTT. It encodes CASSRLGTATDTQYF. This sequence joins TRBV7-9 and TRBJ2-3, with D tentatively TRBD2 (6 bases). CDR1 is SEHNR and CDR2 is FQNEAQ in the germline V gene (reference sequence). V gave up 5 bases and J gave up 2 bases, with 14 bases separating them. This CDR3 has 15 amino acids.

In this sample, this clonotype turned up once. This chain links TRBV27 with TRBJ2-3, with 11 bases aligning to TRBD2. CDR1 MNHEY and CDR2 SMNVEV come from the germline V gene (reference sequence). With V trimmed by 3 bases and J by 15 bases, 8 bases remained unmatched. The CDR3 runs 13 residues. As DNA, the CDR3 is TGTGCCAGCAGTTTTAGCCTAGCGGGGGGCCACTATTTT. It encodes CASSFSLAGGHYF.

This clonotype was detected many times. The CDR3 nucleotides read TGTGCCAGCAGGGACGGGGGGGAAAACATTCAGTACTTC. The encoded protein is CASRDGGENIQYF. The V and J genes are TRBV7-8 and TRBJ2-4, with 8 bases fitting TRBD2. J gave up 5 bases and V 6 bases, and 3 bases lay outside the gene matches. From germline, CDR1 is SGHVS and CDR2 FQNEAQ. The CDR3 runs to 13 residues. Using reference TRBV7-8 and TRBJ2-4 for the parts outside the CDR3, the full variable domain is GAGVSQSPRYKVAKRGQDVALRCDPISGHVSLFWYQQALGQGPEFLTYFQNEAQLDKSGLPSDRFFAERPEGSVSTLKIQRTQQEDSAVYLCASRDGGENIQYFGAGTRLSVL.

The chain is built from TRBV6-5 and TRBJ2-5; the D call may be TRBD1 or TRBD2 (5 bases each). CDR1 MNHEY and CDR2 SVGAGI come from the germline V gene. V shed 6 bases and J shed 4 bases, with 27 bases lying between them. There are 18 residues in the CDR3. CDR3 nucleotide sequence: TGTGCCAGCAGCTCCGGGGACCGCCATCTAGCAGCAGGAGAGACCCAGTACTTC. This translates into CASSSGDRHLAAGETQYF.

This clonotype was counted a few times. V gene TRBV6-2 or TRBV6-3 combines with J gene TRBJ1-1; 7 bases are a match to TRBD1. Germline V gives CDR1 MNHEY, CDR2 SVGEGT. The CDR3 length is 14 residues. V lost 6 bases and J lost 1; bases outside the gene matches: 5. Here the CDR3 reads CASRDRWANTEAFF. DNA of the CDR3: TGTGCCAGCAGGGACAGGTGGGCGAACACTGAAGCTTTCTTT.

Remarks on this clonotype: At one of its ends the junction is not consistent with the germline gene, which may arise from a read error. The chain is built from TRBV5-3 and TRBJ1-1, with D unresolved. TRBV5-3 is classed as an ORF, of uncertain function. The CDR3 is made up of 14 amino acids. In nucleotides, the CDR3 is TGTGCCAGCAGCTTGTATCCCAGAGCCACTGAAGCTTTCTTT. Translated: CASSLYPRATEAFF.

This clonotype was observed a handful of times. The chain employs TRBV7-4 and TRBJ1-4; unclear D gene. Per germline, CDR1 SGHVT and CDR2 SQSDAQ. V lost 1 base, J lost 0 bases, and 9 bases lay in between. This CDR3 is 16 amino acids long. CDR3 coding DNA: TGTGCCAGCAGCTTAGTTGCGAGTCCAACTAATGAAAAACTGTTTTTT. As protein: CASSLVASPTNEKLFF.